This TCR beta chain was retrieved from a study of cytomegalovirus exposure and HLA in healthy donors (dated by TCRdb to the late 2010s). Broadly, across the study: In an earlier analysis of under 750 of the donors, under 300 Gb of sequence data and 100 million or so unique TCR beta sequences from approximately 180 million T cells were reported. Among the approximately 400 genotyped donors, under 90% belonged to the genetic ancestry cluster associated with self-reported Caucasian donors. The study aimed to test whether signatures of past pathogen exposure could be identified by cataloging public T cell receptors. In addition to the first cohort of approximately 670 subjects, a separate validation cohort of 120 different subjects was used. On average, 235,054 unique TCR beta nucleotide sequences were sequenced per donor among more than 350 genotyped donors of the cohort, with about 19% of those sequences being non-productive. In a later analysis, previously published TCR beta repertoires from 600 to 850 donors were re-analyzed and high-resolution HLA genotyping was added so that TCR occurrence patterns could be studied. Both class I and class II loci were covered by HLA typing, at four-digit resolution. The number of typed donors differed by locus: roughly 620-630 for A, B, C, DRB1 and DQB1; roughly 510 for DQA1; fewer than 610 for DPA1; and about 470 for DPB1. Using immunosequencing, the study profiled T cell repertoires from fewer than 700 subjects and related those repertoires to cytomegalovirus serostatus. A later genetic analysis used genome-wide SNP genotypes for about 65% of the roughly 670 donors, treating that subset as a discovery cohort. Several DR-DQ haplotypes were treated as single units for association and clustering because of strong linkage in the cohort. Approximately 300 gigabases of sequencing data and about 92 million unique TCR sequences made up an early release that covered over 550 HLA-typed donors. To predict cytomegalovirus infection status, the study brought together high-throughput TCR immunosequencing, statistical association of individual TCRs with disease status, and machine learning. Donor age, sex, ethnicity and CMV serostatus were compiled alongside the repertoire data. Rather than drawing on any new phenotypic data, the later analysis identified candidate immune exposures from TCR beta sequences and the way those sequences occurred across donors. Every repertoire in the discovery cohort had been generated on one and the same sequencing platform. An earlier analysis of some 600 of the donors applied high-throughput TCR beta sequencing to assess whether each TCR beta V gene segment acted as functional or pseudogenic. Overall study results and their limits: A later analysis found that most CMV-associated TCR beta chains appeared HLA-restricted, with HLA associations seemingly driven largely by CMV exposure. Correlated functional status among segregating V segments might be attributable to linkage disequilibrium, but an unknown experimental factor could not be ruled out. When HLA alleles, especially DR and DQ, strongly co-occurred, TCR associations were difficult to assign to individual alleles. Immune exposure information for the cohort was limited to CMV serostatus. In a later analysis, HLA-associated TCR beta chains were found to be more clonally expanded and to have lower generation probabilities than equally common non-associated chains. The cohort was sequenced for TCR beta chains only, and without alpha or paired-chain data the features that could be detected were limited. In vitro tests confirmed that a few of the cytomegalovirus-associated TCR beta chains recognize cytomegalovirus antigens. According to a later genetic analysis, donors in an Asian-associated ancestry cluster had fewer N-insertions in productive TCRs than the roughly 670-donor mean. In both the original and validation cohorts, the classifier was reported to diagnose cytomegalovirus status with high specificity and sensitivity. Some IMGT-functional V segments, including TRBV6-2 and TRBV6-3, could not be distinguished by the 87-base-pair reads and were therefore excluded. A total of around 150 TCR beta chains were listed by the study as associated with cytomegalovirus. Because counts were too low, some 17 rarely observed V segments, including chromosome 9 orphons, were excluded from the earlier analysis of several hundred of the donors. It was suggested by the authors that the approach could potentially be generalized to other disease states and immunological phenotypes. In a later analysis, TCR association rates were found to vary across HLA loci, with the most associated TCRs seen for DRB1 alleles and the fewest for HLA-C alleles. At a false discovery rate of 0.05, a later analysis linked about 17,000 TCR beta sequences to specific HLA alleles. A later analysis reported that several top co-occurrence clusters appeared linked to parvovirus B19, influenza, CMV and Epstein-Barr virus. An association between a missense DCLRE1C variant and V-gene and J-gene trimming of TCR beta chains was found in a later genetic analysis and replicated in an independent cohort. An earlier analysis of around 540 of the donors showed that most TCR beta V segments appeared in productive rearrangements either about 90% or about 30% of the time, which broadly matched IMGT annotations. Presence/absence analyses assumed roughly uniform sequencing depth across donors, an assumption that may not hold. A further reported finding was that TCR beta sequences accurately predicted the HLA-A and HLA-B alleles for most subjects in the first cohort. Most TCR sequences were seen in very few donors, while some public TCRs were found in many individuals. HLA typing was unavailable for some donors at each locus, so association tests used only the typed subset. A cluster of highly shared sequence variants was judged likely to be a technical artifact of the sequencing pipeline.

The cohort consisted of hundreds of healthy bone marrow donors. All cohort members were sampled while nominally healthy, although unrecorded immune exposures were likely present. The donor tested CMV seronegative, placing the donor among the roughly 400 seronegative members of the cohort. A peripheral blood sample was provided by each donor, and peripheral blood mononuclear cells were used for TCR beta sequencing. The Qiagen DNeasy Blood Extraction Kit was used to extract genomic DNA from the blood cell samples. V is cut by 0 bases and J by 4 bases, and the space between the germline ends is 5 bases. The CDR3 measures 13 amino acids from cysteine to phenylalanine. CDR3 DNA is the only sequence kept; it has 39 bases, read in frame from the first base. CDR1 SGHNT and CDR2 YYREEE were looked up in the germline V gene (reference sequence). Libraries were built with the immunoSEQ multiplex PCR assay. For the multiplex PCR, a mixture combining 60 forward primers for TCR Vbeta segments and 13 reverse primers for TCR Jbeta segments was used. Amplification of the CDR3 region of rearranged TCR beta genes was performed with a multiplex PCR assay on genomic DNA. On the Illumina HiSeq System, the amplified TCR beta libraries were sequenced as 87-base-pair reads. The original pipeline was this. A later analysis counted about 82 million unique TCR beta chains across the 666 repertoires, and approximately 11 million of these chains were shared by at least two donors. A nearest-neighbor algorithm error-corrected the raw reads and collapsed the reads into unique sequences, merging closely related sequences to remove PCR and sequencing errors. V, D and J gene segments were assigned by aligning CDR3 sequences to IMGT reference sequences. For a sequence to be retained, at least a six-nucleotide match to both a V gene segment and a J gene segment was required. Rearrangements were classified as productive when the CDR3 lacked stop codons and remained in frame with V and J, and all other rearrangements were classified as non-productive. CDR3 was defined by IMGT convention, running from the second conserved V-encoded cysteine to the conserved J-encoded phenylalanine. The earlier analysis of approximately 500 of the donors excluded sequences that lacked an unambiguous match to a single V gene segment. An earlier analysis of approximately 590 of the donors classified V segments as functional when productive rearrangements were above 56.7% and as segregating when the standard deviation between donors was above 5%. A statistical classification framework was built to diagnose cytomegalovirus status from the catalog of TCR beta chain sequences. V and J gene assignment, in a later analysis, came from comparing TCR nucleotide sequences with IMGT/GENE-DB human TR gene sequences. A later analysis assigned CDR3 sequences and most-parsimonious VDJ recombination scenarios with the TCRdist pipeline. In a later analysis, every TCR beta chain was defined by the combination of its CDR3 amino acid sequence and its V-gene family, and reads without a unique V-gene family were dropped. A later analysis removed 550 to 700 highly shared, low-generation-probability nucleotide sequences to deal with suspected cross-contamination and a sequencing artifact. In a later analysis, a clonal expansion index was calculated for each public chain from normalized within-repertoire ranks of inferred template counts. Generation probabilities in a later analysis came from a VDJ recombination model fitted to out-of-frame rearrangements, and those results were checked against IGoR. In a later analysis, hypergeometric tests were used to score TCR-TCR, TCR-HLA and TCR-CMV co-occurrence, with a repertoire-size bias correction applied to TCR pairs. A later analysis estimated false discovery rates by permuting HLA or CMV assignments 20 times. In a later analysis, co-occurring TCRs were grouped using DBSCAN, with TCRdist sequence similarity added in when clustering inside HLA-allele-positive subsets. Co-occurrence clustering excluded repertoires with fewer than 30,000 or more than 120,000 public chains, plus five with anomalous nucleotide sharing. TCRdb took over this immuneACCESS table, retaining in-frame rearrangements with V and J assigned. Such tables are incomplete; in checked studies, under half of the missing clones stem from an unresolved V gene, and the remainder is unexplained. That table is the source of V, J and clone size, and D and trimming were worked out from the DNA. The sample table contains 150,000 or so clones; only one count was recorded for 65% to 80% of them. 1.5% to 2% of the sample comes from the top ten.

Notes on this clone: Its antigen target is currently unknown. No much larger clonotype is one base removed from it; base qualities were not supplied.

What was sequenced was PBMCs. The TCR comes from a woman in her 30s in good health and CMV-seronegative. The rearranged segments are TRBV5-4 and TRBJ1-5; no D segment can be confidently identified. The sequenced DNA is TGTGCCAGCAGCTTGGACTGGAATCAGCCCCAGCATTTT. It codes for CASSLDWNQPQHF. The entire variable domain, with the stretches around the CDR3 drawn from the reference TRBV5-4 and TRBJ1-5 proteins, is ETGVTQSPTHLIKTRGQQVTLRCSSQSGHNTVSWYQQALGQGPQFIFQYYREEENGRGNFPPRFSGLQFPNYSSELNVNALELDDSALYLCASSLDWNQPQHFGDGTRLSIL.